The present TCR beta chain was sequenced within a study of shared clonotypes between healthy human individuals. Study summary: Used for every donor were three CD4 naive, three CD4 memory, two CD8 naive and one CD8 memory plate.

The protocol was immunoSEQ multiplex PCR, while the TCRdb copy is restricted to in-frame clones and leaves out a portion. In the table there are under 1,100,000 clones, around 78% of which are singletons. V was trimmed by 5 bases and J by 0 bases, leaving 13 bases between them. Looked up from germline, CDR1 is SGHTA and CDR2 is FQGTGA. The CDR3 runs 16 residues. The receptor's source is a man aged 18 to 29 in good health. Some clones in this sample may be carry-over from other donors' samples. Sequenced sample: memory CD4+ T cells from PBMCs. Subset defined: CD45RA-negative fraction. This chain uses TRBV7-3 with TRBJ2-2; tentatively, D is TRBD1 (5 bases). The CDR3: CASSIQQVSNTGELFF. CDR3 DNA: TGTGCCAGCAGCATTCAACAGGTTTCGAACACCGGGGAGCTGTTTTTT.